This TCR beta chain came from a study of CD8 T cells in ankylosing spondylitis. Overall study results and limits: Disease-associated clones were reportedly significantly overrepresented in matched ankylosing spondylitis synovial fluid. Reactive arthritis synovial fluid and blood were previously reported to contain some motif variants. For ankylosing spondylitis blood, a TCR beta motif of eight or nine highly homologous variants appeared characteristic.

Notes on this clonotype: The antigen remains undetermined.

Quantitative barcoded 5'-RACE was used to prepare TCR beta libraries. TCRdb passed the 5' RACE reads through MiXCR, listing each CDR3 protein once. The table records under 450,000 distinct CDR3 sequences, about 20% of them present only once. CDR1 and CDR2 from the germline V gene are MNHEY and SVGAGI. V shed 0 bases, J shed 6 bases, and the junction held 7 bases outside the gene matches. This CDR3 is 15 amino acids long. Sequencing was performed on blood, either unsorted or a sorted T cell fraction (not recorded which). The TCR originated in a male donor with ankylosing spondylitis or in good health (not recorded which). The chain is built from TRBV6-5 and TRBJ2-7; 8 nucleotides align to TRBD2. The CDR3 DNA reads TGTGCCAGCAGTTACTCGATCGGGGGGGTACGCGAGCAGTACTTC. Translated: CASSYSIGGVREQYF.